What follows are 24 T cell receptor beta chains derived from one specimen sequenced in a study of cytomegalovirus exposure and HLA in healthy donors. Clones were read by immunoSEQ multiplex PCR, and TCRdb kept only the in-frame ones, dropping some. The sample contains around 34,000 clones, roughly 93% of which appear only once. The sequencing sample was made of PBMCs. These receptors originate from a young man in good health and CMV-seronegative.

This chain joins TRBV5-4 and TRBJ2-2, with D maybe TRBD1 (6 bases). This CDR3 contains 14 residues. Germline V gene lookup returns CDR1 SGHNT and CDR2 YYREEE (reference sequence). Trimming stripped 4 bases from V and 1 base from J, with 8 bases between. This chain's CDR3 is CASSADRNTGELFF. For the CDR3, the DNA is TGTGCCAGCAGCGCGGACAGGAACACCGGGGAGCTGTTTTTT.

The V gene is TRBV14, the J gene TRBJ2-5; tentatively, D is TRBD2 (6 bases). The germline V gene has CDR1 SGHDN and CDR2 FVKESK. The length of the CDR3 is 16 residues. Trimming removed 1 base at V and 2 bases at J, with 14 bases between. DNA of the CDR3: TGTGCCAGCAGCCAAGGAACTAGCATAGTTCAAGAGACCCAGTACTTC. It translates to CASSQGTSIVQETQYF.

The chain links TRBV5-1 to TRBJ2-5, with 8 bases fitting TRBD1. Germline V CDR1 and CDR2: SGHRS, YFSETQ. J gave up 12 bases and V 0 bases, and 16 bases lay outside the gene matches. This CDR3 is built from 16 residues. CDR3 nucleotide sequence: TGCGCCAGCAGCTTGGGGGGGGCAGGGGGCTTCAAGATGGAGTACTTC. Amino acid sequence: CASSLGGAGGFKMEYF.

The J gene is TRBJ2-1, the V gene TRBV5-1, with D perhaps matching TRBD2 (5 bases). The CDR3 runs 16 residues. The V and J ends lost 0 bases and 3 bases respectively, with 13 bases between them. Germline CDR1 SGHRS, CDR2 YFSETQ. Here the CDR3 reads CASSLAGVADYNEQFF. The CDR3 DNA is TGCGCCAGCAGCTTGGCCGGGGTAGCTGACTACAATGAGCAGTTCTTC.

This clone showed up just a few times. The rearrangement links TRBV2 to TRBJ2-7; 9 bases fit TRBD1. Unmatched junction bases numbered 3, after V lost 6 bases and J lost 6 bases. Germline CDR1 and CDR2: SNHLY and FYNNEI. The CDR3 runs to 12 residues. CDR3 region: CASSGTGSEQYF. DNA of the CDR3: TGTGCCAGCAGCGGGACAGGGTCCGAGCAGTACTTC.

The genes are TRBV7-8 and TRBJ1-3; D perhaps matches TRBD1 (5 bases). V lost 6 bases, J lost 0 bases, and 21 bases lay in between. Germline CDR1 SGHVS, CDR2 FQNEAQ. This CDR3 has 18 amino acids. The CDR3 is CASSQTGGEASSGNTIYF. The CDR3 DNA follows: TGTGCCAGCAGTCAGACTGGGGGGGAAGCGAGCTCTGGAAACACCATATATTTT.

This rearrangement joins TRBV2 to TRBJ2-5, with a possible D match to TRBD2 (6 bases). The germline V gene has CDR1 SNHLY and CDR2 FYNNEI. Trimming stripped 7 bases from V and 7 bases from J, with 22 bases between. This CDR3 region has 15 residues. The CDR3 DNA follows: TGTGCCAGCACACTGGATGGGGGGTCGGCGGGGACCCAGTACTTC. Translation: CASTLDGGSAGTQYF.

This chain links TRBV7-8 with TRBJ2-4, with D possibly matching TRBD1 (6 bases). Germline V gene lookup returns CDR1 SGHVS and CDR2 FQNEAQ. The CDR3 is made up of 13 amino acids. Trimming removed 3 bases from V and 9 bases from J, with 12 bases in between. CDR3 sequence (DNA): TGTGCCAGCAGCTTCAGGGGTGAGGGCATTCAGTACTTC. Protein sequence: CASSFRGEGIQYF.

CDR3 loop: CASSPRLGYNEQFF. DNA of the CDR3: TGTGCCAGCAGCCCTAGACTCGGGTACAATGAGCAGTTCTTC. The V call is TRBV5-6, the J call TRBJ2-1; D gene ambiguous. The CDR3 is made up of 14 amino acids. Germline V gene data show CDR1 as SGHDT and CDR2 as YYEEEE. Trimming removed 4 bases from V and 4 bases from J, with 12 bases in between.

The V call is TRBV4-2, the J call TRBJ2-1; 7 positions match TRBD2. The germline V gene has CDR1 LGHNA and CDR2 YNFKEQ. The CDR3 is made up of 16 amino acids. Germline trimming cut 2 bases from V and 6 bases from J; bases unmatched to any gene: 10. CDR3 amino acids: CASSQIELAFSNEQFF. The CDR3 DNA reads TGTGCCAGCAGCCAAATCGAACTAGCGTTCTCCAATGAGCAGTTCTTC.

This clone was detected only once. The chain has TRBV27 and TRBJ1-2, with 9 bases identical to TRBD1. CDR1 and CDR2 from the germline V gene are MNHEY and SMNVEV (reference sequence). The V gene end was trimmed by 9 bases and the J gene end by 6 bases; junction bases not matched to a gene: 17. CDR3 length equals 16 residues. CDR3 in amino acids: CASGREASRTGDGYTF. The CDR3 nucleotides read TGTGCCAGTGGGAGGGAGGCATCCCGGACAGGGGATGGCTACACCTTC.

V is TRBV18 and J is TRBJ2-6; TRBD2 aligns across 7 bases. Germline V gives CDR1 KGHSH, CDR2 LQKENI. The V gene end was trimmed by 3 bases and the J gene end by 4 bases; junction bases not matched to a gene: 9. This CDR3 contains 17 residues. The CDR3 reads CASSPSFRGEGANVLTF. In DNA form, the CDR3 reads TGTGCCAGCTCACCTAGTTTCCGGGGGGAAGGGGCCAACGTCCTGACTTTC. Full variable domain (outside the CDR3, taken from reference TRBV18 and TRBJ2-6): NAGVMQNPRHLVRRRGQEARLRCSPMKGHSHVYWYRQLPEEGLKFMVYLQKENIIDESGMPKERFSAEFPKEGPSILRIQQVVRGDSAAYFCASSPSFRGEGANVLTFGAGSRLTVL.

The chain carries TRBV6-5 and TRBJ1-1; D remains ambiguous. Germline CDR1 and CDR2: MNHEY and SVGAGI. Trimming removed 0 bases from V and 6 bases from J, with 14 bases in between. The CDR3 loop spans 15 amino acids. CDR3 DNA sequence: TGTGCCAGCAGTTACTCGATTGGCCGGGGATCTGAAGCTTTCTTT. Translated, it gives CASSYSIGRGSEAFF.

The chain joins TRBV29-1 to TRBJ1-2; TRBD1 matches 8 bases. Germline CDR1 SQVTM, CDR2 ANQGSEA. This CDR3 region has 13 residues. Trimming took 7 bases from V and 7 from J; bases not matched to a gene: 11. This chain's CDR3 is CSAPGGLHGGYTF. In DNA form, the CDR3 reads TGCAGCGCCCCAGGGGGCTTGCATGGTGGCTACACCTTC.

The J gene is TRBJ1-4, the V gene TRBV5-1; no reliable D call. Trimming pared 6 bases from V and 2 bases from J, leaving 14 bases between. Germline V gives CDR1 SGHRS, CDR2 YFSETQ. This CDR3 contains 15 residues. CDR3: CASTSGSGTNEKLFF. CDR3 coding DNA: TGCGCCAGCACCAGTGGCTCGGGGACTAATGAAAAACTGTTTTTT.

This clone was picked up one time. This chain links TRBV9 with TRBJ2-1; tentatively, D is TRBD1 (6 bases). CDR1 is SGDLS, CDR2 YYNGEE, per germline. V lost 0 bases to trimming and J lost 4 bases, with 17 bases between them. This CDR3 has 17 residues. For the CDR3, the DNA is TGTGCCAGCAGCGTAGCACAGGGCCCCCTTCAATACAATGAGCAGTTCTTC. This gives the protein CASSVAQGPLQYNEQFF.

The rearrangement links TRBV19 to TRBJ1-5, with TRBD1 matching over 7 bases. V was clipped by 9 bases and J by 12 bases; unmatched bases: 17. This CDR3 has 14 residues. CDR1 and CDR2 (germline): LNHDA, SQIVND (reference sequence). The CDR3 reads CASRDRDFLMGQHF. Written as DNA, the CDR3 is TGTGCCAGCCGCGACAGGGATTTTCTCATGGGCCAGCATTTT.

The rearrangement links TRBV11-2 to TRBJ1-3, with 8 bases aligning to TRBD1. From germline, CDR1 is SGHAT and CDR2 FQNNGV. The ends lost 4 bases at V and 0 bases at J; junction bases unmatched: 5. The CDR3 length is 16 residues. Here the CDR3 DNA reads TGTGCCAGCAGCTCAAGACAGGGGCACTCTGGAAACACCATATATTTT. Protein product: CASSSRQGHSGNTIYF.

The chain combines TRBV9 with TRBJ1-4; D remains ambiguous. V dropped 3 bases and J dropped 4 bases, with 13 bases sitting between them. This CDR3 contains 15 residues. CDR1 is SGDLS and CDR2 is YYNGEE in the germline V gene. The CDR3 protein is CASSASGFVNEKLFF. The CDR3 bases are TGTGCCAGCAGCGCATCCGGGTTTGTTAATGAAAAACTGTTTTTT.

The V and J genes are TRBV19 and TRBJ2-7; 7 bases fit TRBD1. The CDR3 runs to 16 residues. J lost 5 bases, V lost 3 bases, and 13 bases had no gene match. Germline CDR1 reads LNHDA; CDR2 reads SQIVND (reference sequence). The CDR3 DNA sequence: TGTGCCAGTAGTATTTCCGAGGGGGCGGGTCGGAACGAGCAGTACTTC. Translated, it gives CASSISEGAGRNEQYF. The complete variable domain, with remaining parts taken from reference TRBV19 and TRBJ2-7, reads DGGITQSPKYLFRKEGQNVTLSCEQNLNHDAMYWYRQDPGQGLRLIYYSQIVNDFQKGDIAEGYSVSREKKESFPLTVTSAQKNPTAFYLCASSISEGAGRNEQYFGPGTRLTVT.

The chain recombines TRBV4-1 with TRBJ2-5; TRBD2 is a possible D gene (5 bases). Per the germline V gene, CDR1 is MGHRA and CDR2 is YSYEKL. V lost 11 bases and J lost 3, with 19 bases in between. There are 14 residues in the CDR3. In nucleotides, the CDR3 is TGCGCCTCCCAGCCACGGCTAGCAGAAGAGACCCAGTACTTC. Translating gives CASQPRLAEETQYF.

The CDR3 spells CATAGQGPYEQYF. In DNA, the CDR3 is TGTGCCACCGCAGGGCAGGGGCCCTACGAGCAGTACTTC. The gene calls are TRBV28 and TRBJ2-7; maybe TRBD1 (6 bases). Per germline, CDR1 MDHEN and CDR2 SYDVKM. There are 13 residues in the CDR3. Deletions cut 10 bases from V and 2 bases from J, with 15 bases between.

V and J are TRBV27 and TRBJ1-1; TRBD1 matches 7 bases. The ends lost 6 bases at V and 7 bases at J; junction bases unmatched: 8. The CDR3 loop spans 13 amino acids. Germline CDR1 and CDR2: MNHEY and SMNVEV (reference sequence). The CDR3 sequence: CASRIPRTGEAFF. CDR3 DNA: TGTGCCAGCAGAATTCCTCGGACAGGTGAAGCTTTCTTT.

The chain is built from TRBV27 and TRBJ2-5; 15 bases map to TRBD2. Germline V gives CDR1 MNHEY, CDR2 SMNVEV (reference sequence). The CDR3 contains 19 residues. Unmatched junction bases numbered 13, after V lost 6 bases and J lost 2 bases. This chain's CDR3 is CASRRSSGLAGGQQETQYF. The CDR3 coding sequence is TGTGCCAGCAGGCGCAGTTCGGGACTAGCGGGGGGCCAGCAAGAGACCCAGTACTTC.